This T cell receptor beta chain is drawn from a study of cytomegalovirus exposure and HLA in healthy donors. Study outcomes and limitations: Three CMV-associated chains were confirmed in vitro to be specific for CMV antigens. V- and J-gene trimming in TCR beta was tied to a missense DCLRE1C variant by an analysis performed later. Reportedly, TCR beta sequences accurately predicted HLA-A and HLA-B alleles in most subjects.

13 Jbeta primers and 60 Vbeta primers were used for the PCR. Clones were sequenced by immunoSEQ multiplex PCR, and TCRdb holds only the in-frame ones, with some missing. The sample lists about 120,000 clones, 70% to 85% seen once, with roughly 6% in the top ten. About this clone: Its matching antigen is unknown.

The CDR3 totals 13 residues. The V end was cut by 2 bases, the J end by 4 bases, with 6 bases between. Germline assignment: CDR1 ENHRY and CDR2 SYGVKD. The source is a man aged 18 to 29 in good health and CMV-seropositive. The V gene is TRBV10-3, the J gene TRBJ1-5; D ambiguous. The source material was PBMCs. The CDR3, as DNA: TGTGCCATCAGTGAGATTGAGAATCAGCCCCAGCATTTT. This codes for CAISEIENQPQHF.